These T cell receptor beta chains were read from a single sample in a study of graft-versus-host responses after intestinal transplantation. Libraries were prepared by immunoSEQ multiplex PCR; TCRdb keeps only in-frame clonotypes and omits some of them. The repertoire holds tens of thousands of clones, with about 90% as singletons. The specimen comprised PBMCs, sampled 26 days after transplant. Receptors were obtained from a human patient who received an intestinal transplant, so some T cells may come from the graft donor. CDR3s include the opening cysteine and the closing phenylalanine or tryptophan. A D gene is named only where the DNA matches it firmly. Part of the rows lack a size; the others show once, few, many or a class for expanded clones.

D gene	V gene	J gene	clone size	CDR3 DNA	CDR3 protein
.	TRBV5-6	TRBJ2-5	.	TGTGCCAGCAGCTGGGCCGCACGGCCGGAGGGAGAGACCCAGTACTTC	CASSWAARPEGETQYF
.	TRBV6-5	TRBJ1-6	.	TGTGCCAGCAGCCGAGGTAGCTCCTATAATTCACCCCTCCACTTT	CASSRGSSYNSPLHF
TRBD1	TRBV18	TRBJ1-1	.	TGTGCCAGCTCACCACGATATTCCAGACAGGGGGCGGTCACTGAAGCTTTCTTT	CASSPRYSRQGAVTEAFF
TRBD1	TRBV27	TRBJ2-3	.	TGTGCCAGCAGTCCAGGGGGCTACGACACAGATACGCAGTATTTT	CASSPGGYDTDTQYF
.	TRBV19	TRBJ1-1	once	TGTGCCAGTAGTACTCGGAGGAACACTGAAGCTTTCTTT	CASSTRRNTEAFF
.	TRBV19	TRBJ2-3	.	TGTGCCAGTAATCTTGGAGGCACAGATACGCAGTATTTT	CASNLGGTDTQYF
.	TRBV5-4	TRBJ1-2	.	TGTGCCAGCAGCTCCCCCGGACTGGGCAGGGGCCACCCTAACTATGGCTACACCTTC	CASSSPGLGRGHPNYGYTF
.	TRBV29-1	TRBJ1-1	.	TGCAGCCCTCGAACAGTCCTGAACACTGAAGCTTTCTTT	CSPRTVLNTEAFF
TRBD2	TRBV4-1	TRBJ2-2	once	TGCGCCAGCAGCCAAGCACTAGCGGGAGTTCGGACCGGGGAGCTGTTTTTT	CASSQALAGVRTGELFF
.	TRBV7-6	TRBJ2-3	.	TGTGCCAGCAGCTTAGCAGGGGCTAGGTCCGATACGCAGTATTTT	CASSLAGARSDTQYF
TRBD2	TRBV9	TRBJ2-1	.	TGTGCCAGCAGCATTACAGGGCTCGGGGGGGGAGGCTTCTACAATGAGCAGTTCTTC	CASSITGLGGGGFYNEQFF
.	TRBV7-8	TRBJ1-5	.	TGTGCCAGCAGCTTTGGCAGGGAAGATACGACAGTATATAGCAATCAGCCCCAGCATTTT	CASSFGREDTTVYSNQPQHF
TRBD1	TRBV5-1	TRBJ1-2	.	TGCGCCAGTCGGGTTTCCGGGACAGGTGCCTATGGCTACACCTTC	CASRVSGTGAYGYTF
.	TRBV27	TRBJ2-5	.	TGTGCCAGCAGCCTACTAGAGGCTCCGAGGGAGACCCAGTACTTC	CASSLLEAPRETQYF
.	TRBV6-5	TRBJ1-3	.	TGTGCCAGCAGCCAGTGGTCTGGAAACACCATATATTTT	CASSQWSGNTIYF
.	TRBV7-9	TRBJ1-6	.	TGTGCCAGCAGCTTAGTAGAATCACCCCTCCACTTT	CASSLVESPLHF
.	TRBV28	TRBJ2-7	once	TGTGCCAGCGGGCTATACGAGCAGTACTTC	CASGLYEQYF
.	TRBV28	TRBJ1-2	once	TGTGCCAGCAGTGCCCTGGGGCAGTTAAACTATGGCTACACCTTC	CASSALGQLNYGYTF
.	TRBV6-1	TRBJ1-1	.	TGTGCCAGCAGTGAATTGAGGTTTTCGAACACTGAAGCTTTCTTT	CASSELRFSNTEAFF
TRBD1	TRBV9	TRBJ1-4	.	TGTGCCAGCAACCCATCCGGGACAGGAAATGAAAAACTGTTTTTT	CASNPSGTGNEKLFF
TRBD2	TRBV2	TRBJ2-1	.	TGTGCCAGCAGTGGGTCCCCCGGGACTAGCGGCAATGAGCAGTTCTTC	CASSGSPGTSGNEQFF
.	TRBV27	TRBJ1-5	.	TGTGCCAGCAGTTGGGGGAGAGGGGGTCAGCCCCAGCATTTT	CASSWGRGGQPQHF
.	TRBV28	TRBJ1-5	few	TGTGCCAGCAGTGCCAACAGGGAGTATAGCAATCAGCCCCAGCATTTT	CASSANREYSNQPQHF
TRBD1	TRBV7-6	TRBJ1-6	.	TGTGCCAGCAGCTTAACGACAGGGGTCGGCTCACCCCTCCACTTT	CASSLTTGVGSPLHF
.	TRBV11-2	TRBJ1-2	.	TGTGCCAGCAGCTTAGAATACAGGGTTGGCTACACCTTC	CASSLEYRVGYTF
.	TRBV28	TRBJ2-2	.	TGTGCCAGCAGTTTCGTCCGGTACACCGGGGAGCTGTTTTTT	CASSFVRYTGELFF